The T cell receptor (beta chain) described here comes from a study of T-cell memory formation after mild COVID-19. As for the study in general: TCR clusters largely stayed donor specific.

After 5'RACE with constant-segment primers, TCR alpha and TCR beta cDNA libraries carrying sample barcodes and UMIs were obtained. TCRdb re-derived calls from the 5' RACE reads in MiXCR, one entry per CDR3 protein. The sample comprises around 340,000 distinct CDR3 sequences, approximately 13% of which are singletons, and 20% to 25% rests with the top ten. For this clonotype: Its matching antigen is unknown.

Study findings and constraints: Contracting clones from day 15 to 85 showed balanced CD4/CD8; later expanders favored CD4+. Mostly located in CM and EM were contracting CD4+ clones, with contracting CD8+ clones located in EMRA.

The CDR3 runs to 14 residues. Trimming removed 7 bases at V and 5 bases at J, with 14 bases between. The sequenced material came from PBMCs or a T cell subset sorted from them (not recorded which). This rearrangement joins TRBV12-3 or TRBV12-4 to TRBJ2-2; D not certain. This receptor was obtained from a man younger than 35 who had mild COVID-19 (a few samples of this study predate the infection). Cell type and time point are not known. The CDR3 sequence: CASIGRQRTGELFF. The CDR3 region has the DNA TGTGCCAGCATCGGACGTCAAAGGACCGGGGAGCTGTTTTTT.